These T cell receptor beta chains were read from a single sample in a study of vaccination and CD4 T cells after COVID-19. TCRdb re-called the PCR reads through MiXCR, storing one row per CDR3 protein. The sample lists some 13,000 distinct CDR3 sequences, approximately 30% occurring once. The antigens these receptors bind are not known. Sequencing was performed on cultured CD4+ T cells from blood. The receptors originated from a human donor with COVID-19. Both conserved end residues are trimmed from each CDR3.

length	V	J	CDR3
14	TRBV4-2	TRBJ2-7	ASSHPTAGGSYEQY
13	TRBV5-4	TRBJ2-3	ASSSAGDKTDTQY
11	TRBV20-1	TRBJ1-1	SARDFMWTEAF
13	TRBV12-3/TRBV12-4	TRBJ2-3	ASSFLATLSDTQY
13	TRBV19	TRBJ2-4	ASMRDSISKNIQY
12	TRBV19	TRBJ1-1	ASSIRAENTEAF
11	TRBV6-2/TRBV6-3	TRBJ1-5	ASIAIGDQPQH
13	TRBV19	TRBJ1-2	ASSATDYTNYGYT
12	TRBV9	TRBJ1-1	ASSQGQGSTEAF
12	TRBV27	TRBJ1-6	ASSLPRGGGALH
10	TRBV7-2	TRBJ1-2	ASSAQGNGYT
12	TRBV7-2	TRBJ2-2	ASSQQGITGELF
12	TRBV20-1	TRBJ2-3	SASSLTSTDTQY
12	TRBV11-3	TRBJ2-7	ASSPEGASYEQY
8	TRBV20-1	TRBJ2-7	SAHHGGQY
12	TRBV20-1	TRBJ2-3	SARALGETDTQY
13	TRBV6-1	TRBJ2-3	ASSEGGPSTDTQY
12	TRBV7-3	TRBJ2-7	ASSLYLRPYEQY
13	TRBV30	TRBJ1-6	AWRTGGSYNSPLH
12	TRBV4-3	TRBJ2-2	ASSQDPSTGELF
12	TRBV6-1	TRBJ1-2	ASSPGTGFYGYT
12	TRBV11-3	TRBJ1-2	ASSPGTQYYGYT
14	TRBV19	TRBJ1-5	ASSIQQEFSNQPQH
16	TRBV6-2/TRBV6-3	TRBJ2-2	ASSYRPPRVTNTGELF
12	TRBV6-1	TRBJ2-5	ATRAGGLYETQY
13	TRBV20-1	TRBJ1-2	SARGAAGGGYGYT
13	TRBV19	TRBJ1-4	ASSRQGGFREKLF
12	TRBV30	TRBJ2-5	AWSVSGARETQY
13	TRBV11-2	TRBJ2-5	ASSLARRIQETQY
12	TRBV6-1	TRBJ1-3	ASRGTGLGNTIY
13	TRBV5-4	TRBJ2-3	ASSLASGSTDTQY
12	TRBV30	TRBJ2-5	AWSLSGAGGTQY
9	TRBV25-1	TRBJ2-2	ASSNTGELF
11	TRBV20-1	TRBJ2-1	SAGQGGYNEQF
16	TRBV7-2	TRBJ2-3	ASSLSGSSGGFTDTQY
11	TRBV6-5	TRBJ1-2	ASSYGGYYGYT
14	TRBV6-5	TRBJ2-7	ASSYAPTQSSYEQY
12	TRBV20-1	TRBJ2-7	SARPPLAAYEQY
10	TRBV20-1	TRBJ1-5	SATGERGLQH
16	TRBV7-2	TRBJ2-5	ASSLALAGGQRQETQY
10	TRBV20-1	TRBJ1-2	SAGQGVLAYT
15	TRBV19	TRBJ2-5	ASSPPPLAGAQETQY
12	TRBV27	TRBJ2-2	ASKHREPTGELF
14	TRBV2	TRBJ2-2	ASSPFGGGGAGELF
12	TRBV7-9	TRBJ1-2	ASSSGQGSYGYT
14	TRBV27	TRBJ1-4	ASRPIRREANEKLF
12	TRBV6-5	TRBJ1-4	ASSYLTRSEKLF
14	TRBV24-1	TRBJ1-6	ATMRVPGTYGSPLH